This entry concerns a single T cell receptor (beta chain). Its target antigen remains unknown. No base quality values were provided; no much bigger clone lies one nucleotide off. Taken with the paper, the label for treatment or condition translates to: about 20 received Ad26.COV2.S at low or high dose, single or two shots; 5 received placebo; per-sample allocation not given. Repertoires of vaccine and placebo recipients were sequenced from samples collected on day 63 after the first injection. Between 29 July and 7 August 2020, Cohort 1b enrolled around 24 adults aged 18-55 years at one site in Boston, USA. Ad26.COV2.S consisted of a replication-incompetent adenovirus type 26 vector by which a prefusion-stabilized SARS-CoV-2 spike protein from the original Wuhan strain was expressed. The data are from a study of Ad26.COV2.S vaccination and SARS-CoV-2 variants (dated by TCRdb to about 2021). For the wider study: Donors in the vaccine arm were drawn from COV1001, a multicentre, randomized, double-blind, placebo-controlled phase I-IIa trial testing Ad26.COV2.S in healthy adults. Ad26.COV2.S was administered intramuscularly at a dose of 5x10^10 or 1x10^11 viral particles, either as one shot or as two shots given 56 days apart. The specificity and breadth of SARS-CoV-2-reactive T cell receptors after Ad26.COV2.S vaccination were assessed by TCRbeta repertoire sequencing. A total of around 32 samples were included in the TCR-sequenced set, comprising roughly 19 Ad26.COV2.S vaccine recipients, 5 placebo recipients and 8 SARS-CoV-2 convalescent individuals. Trial participants were randomized into five groups of five: low-dose or high-dose Ad26.COV2.S given once or twice, or placebo on both occasions. Investigators remained blinded to trial group allocation during experiments and outcome assessment. Overall results and qualifications from the work: The authors noted that the TCR breadth and depth analyses may have underestimated total T cell responses. After vaccination, substantial breadth of spike-specific CD8+ and CD4+ T cell responses was reported. Spike-specific TCR breadth was higher in Ad26.COV2.S recipients than in placebo recipients (P = 0.0014). Vaccine and placebo recipients had comparable non-spike TCR breadth, which fits with the vaccine containing only spike. The study was not powered to compare responses between vaccine doses or regimens.

TCRbeta CDR3 regions were sequenced with the immunoSEQ Assay. After extraction, genomic DNA underwent amplification by bias-controlled multiplex PCR, followed by high-throughput sequencing. The authors' pipeline ran thus. To quantify the absolute abundance of every unique TCRbeta CDR3 region, sequences were collapsed and filtered. T cell fraction was estimated by normalizing TCRbeta template counts to usable DNA, which was measured by amplifying reference genes present in all nucleated cells. Repertoire TCRs were annotated as SARS-CoV-2-specific by exact matching of V gene, CDR3 amino acid sequence and J gene to a known reactive TCR set. MIRA supplied the reference SARS-CoV-2 TCR set, which was filtered for enrichment in COVID-19-positive ImmuneCODE repertoires so that public or cross-reactive TCRs were removed. Using the MIRA antigens, annotated TCRs were further analysed by specific ORF or by position within an ORF. Breadth was defined as annotated unique rearrangements over total unique productive rearrangements; depth was the summed frequency of those rearrangements. Group comparisons of TCR breadth used two-sided Wilcoxon rank-sum tests. Held by TCRdb, this immuneACCESS table contains in-frame sequences only and omits some clones. Under half of the omission traces to an unresolved V gene where checked; the cause of the rest is unknown. V, J and clone size reflect that table, while D and trimming were determined from the DNA. Here the sample has hundreds of thousands of clones; 89% occur a single time. About 1.5% of the sample is taken by the ten largest.

Including the terminal cysteine and phenylalanine, the CDR3 comprises 16 residues. Solely the CDR3 DNA is kept, with 48 bases framed from the first base. CDR1 and CDR2 were assigned from the germline V gene as SGHDN and FVKESK. V is trimmed back by 0 bases and J by 2 bases, and the junction contains 4 bases that no gene match accounts for. This sequence uses TRBV14 and TRBJ2-1, with TRBD2 matching 7 junction bases. The sequencing here drew on peripheral blood, taken in a trial of Ad26.COV2.S vaccine versus placebo. This sequence originates from a person between 18 and 59 years old who received the Ad26.COV2.S COVID-19 vaccine or a placebo. The sequenced DNA is TGTGCCAGCAGCCAAGATAGACTAGCTACCTACAATGAGCAGTTCTTC. Its translation reads: CASSQDRLATYNEQFF. With the portions outside the CDR3 filled from the reference TRBV14 and TRBJ2-1 genes, the complete variable region becomes EAGVTQFPSHSVIEKGQTVTLRCDPISGHDNLYWYRRVMGKEIKFLLHFVKESKQDESGMPNNRFLAERTGGTYSTLKVQPAELEDSGVYFCASSQDRLATYNEQFFGPGTRLTVL.